This T cell receptor beta chain comes out of a study of response to subunit inactivated influenza vaccine. TCRdb reprocessed the RT-PCR reads with MiXCR, giving one entry per CDR3 protein. The sample contains a few hundred thousand distinct CDR3 sequences, around 22% of which appear only once. A note on this clonotype: Its antigen remains unidentified.

The CDR3 sequence is 16 residues long. Germline V lookup: CDR1 ENHRY, CDR2 SYGVKD. V lost 2 bases, J lost 0 bases, and 8 bases lay in between. The study, taken as a whole, reports: The study's authors posited that every seasonal influenza vaccination enlists few new T cells.

The material was PBMCs from blood, obtained about 20 months after vaccination. This receptor was identified in a man between 50 and 75 years old who received an inactivated influenza vaccine. The chain is built from TRBV10-3 and TRBJ1-6, with D uncertain. The CDR3: CAISESSRSYNSPLHF. CDR3 DNA sequence: TGTGCCATCAGTGAGAGTTCCCGCTCCTATAATTCACCCCTCCACTTT.